A selection of T cell receptor beta chains follows, all from one sample in a study of T-cell reconstitution after alpha-beta-depleted transplantation in children. TCRdb ran MiXCR on the PCR reads and lists one entry per CDR3 protein. The table records 190,000 or so distinct CDR3 sequences, less than 15% of them present only once. Sequences were derived from PBMCs from the stem cell graft donor, sampled from the stem cell graft. The source of these receptors is a human donor who donated a stem cell graft to a child with acute lymphoblastic leukemia. CDR3s leave out the opening cysteine and the closing phenylalanine or tryptophan. Fields, in order: V gene, CDR3 protein.

TRBV18 | ASSSGQPGYT
TRBV5-6 | ASSETPGQGRALH
TRBV5-6 | ASSGGTDQETQY
TRBV27 | ASSLTGYGQPQH
TRBV11-2 | ASSLVLAVYNEQF
TRBV25-1 | ASRSVSGQGNTEAF
TRBV12-3/TRBV12-4 | ASSWGTGDEKLF
TRBV20-1 | SARRAGDEKLF
TRBV28 | ASSRLNTEAF
TRBV5-1 | ASRSSDRVNTEAF
TRBV12-3/TRBV12-4 | ASSFLGSNQPQH
TRBV13 | ASSFSGYEQY
TRBV12-3/TRBV12-4 | ACSRKPKRDSSSYEQY
TRBV29-1 | SVGGAGASTDTQY
TRBV5-1 | ASSLIPSSQETQY
TRBV6-5 | ASSYTRGLAASYNEQF
TRBV9 | ASSAVDRGAKNTEAF
TRBV2 | ASGRDGVYEQY
TRBV29-1 | SVRLGAIGDTQY
TRBV10-3 | AISDHEARQTLAAKNIQY
TRBV7-8 | ASSLVTGRALDTEY
TRBV5-4 | ASSRDSSSYNEQF
TRBV6-1 | ASKPLAGVNTGELF
TRBV5-5 | ASSSIISGANTGELF
TRBV20-1 | SIDVNTEAF
TRBV12-3/TRBV12-4 | ASTRTGTGGNGYT
TRBV3-1 | ASSHRSGTDTQY
TRBV20-1 | SARATGRPIGELF
TRBV27 | SSELCNQPQH
TRBV29-1 | SVGRTLDYEQY
TRBV12-3/TRBV12-4 | ASRRTGTGAADTQY
TRBV7-9 | ASSPKRRLSYNEQF
TRBV5-1 | ASSPEASEWNNEQF
TRBV28 | ASSTGQEREQY
TRBV7-9 | ASSPGGGSEQF
TRBV7-8 | ASSLSPGGEQY
TRBV5-1 | ASSLRGRANYNEQF
TRBV7-2 | ASSIRNPTGGQF
TRBV5-6 | ASSFDLTGLVNTQY
TRBV7-1 | ASSSLWAYNEQF
TRBV9 | ASSVGRTSGRSRYNEQF
TRBV12-3/TRBV12-4 | ASTRGGLSNEQF
TRBV12-3/TRBV12-4 | AIGNRKNTEAF
TRBV11-2 | ASTLRITGYEQY
TRBV10-3 | AIGQGMSYEQY
TRBV10-3 | AISAGFGEQGFSEQY
TRBV5-1 | ASSFAAGTGELF
TRBV7-9 | ASSPLITDTQY
TRBV29-1 | SVEPGRNTEAF
TRBV5-1 | ASRSSPGPYEQY
TRBV5-4 | ASSLADRSAEAF
TRBV5-1 | ASSLYGGYNEQF